The clone carrying this T cell receptor beta chain appeared a single time. This entry is derived from a study of blood T cell repertoires in COVID-19. Study background: Material from acute and convalescent COVID-19 was sourced from the United States, Italy and Spain. The analysed material was cDNA or gDNA that came from T cells, B-cell-depleted T cells, or PBMCs.

Patients from Seattle were sampled longitudinally, starting during active infection. Germline CDR1 LGHDT, CDR2 YNNKEL (reference sequence). The length of the CDR3 is 16 residues. The V and J ends lost 4 bases and 5 bases, in that order; junction bases with no gene match: 10. Clones were read by immunoSEQ multiplex PCR, and TCRdb kept only the in-frame ones, dropping some. The sample holds 200,000 to 250,000 clones, approximately 90% seen once. The sample was peripheral blood. The V gene is TRBV3-1 (or the pseudogene TRBV3-2), the J gene TRBJ1-3; TRBD1 matches 8 bases. The sequence was obtained from a woman between 45 and 60 years old with COVID-19, enrolled during active disease. The DNA for the CDR3 is TGTGCCAGCAGCCCCGGACAGGGCCTCTGGAGAAACACCATATATTTT. It encodes CASSPGQGLWRNTIYF.